The TCR beta chain under discussion was sequenced for a study of T cell responses to AZD1222 COVID-19 vaccine. Study conclusions and caveats: Most donors were white British, females outnumbered males, and clonal diversity was possibly underestimated. As reported, nearly half of all spike-specific TCRs target variant regions that are unmutated.

A note on this clone: Its cognate antigen is unknown.

Germline CDR1 and CDR2: SGHDN and FVKESK. This CDR3 contains 15 residues. V lost 5 bases, J lost 3 bases, and 5 bases stayed unmatched. Using immunoSEQ multiplex PCR, the repertoire was profiled, and TCRdb retains in-frame clones only, with some absent. The repertoire includes 100,000 to 120,000 clones, 65% to 85% of them detected once, and approximately 4.6% sits in the top ten. The chain couples TRBV14 to TRBJ1-4; 8 nucleotides match TRBD1. The sample consisted of peripheral blood, taken on day 0 of AZD1222 vaccination. The source of this sequence is an adult in good health. Here the CDR3 reads CASSYQGAANEKLFF. The CDR3 region has the DNA TGTGCCAGCAGCTACCAGGGGGCGGCTAATGAAAAACTGTTTTTT.